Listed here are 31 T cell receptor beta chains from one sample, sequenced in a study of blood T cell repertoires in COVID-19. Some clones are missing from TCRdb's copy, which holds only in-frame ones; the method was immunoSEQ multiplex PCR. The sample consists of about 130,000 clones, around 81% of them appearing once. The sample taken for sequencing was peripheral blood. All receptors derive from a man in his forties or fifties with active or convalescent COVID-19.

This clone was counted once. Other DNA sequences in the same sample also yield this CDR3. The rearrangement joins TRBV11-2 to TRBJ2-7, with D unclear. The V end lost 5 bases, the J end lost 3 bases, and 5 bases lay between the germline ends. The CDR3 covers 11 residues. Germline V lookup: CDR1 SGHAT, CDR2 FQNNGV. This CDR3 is CASSPYYEQYF. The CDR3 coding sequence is TGTGCCAGCAGCCCCTACTACGAGCAGTACTTC.

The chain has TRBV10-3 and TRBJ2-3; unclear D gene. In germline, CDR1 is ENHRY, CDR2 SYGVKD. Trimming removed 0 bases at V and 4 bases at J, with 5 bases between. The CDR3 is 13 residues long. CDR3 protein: CAISESRSDTQYF. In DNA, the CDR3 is TGTGCCATCAGTGAGTCGCGCTCAGATACGCAGTATTTT.

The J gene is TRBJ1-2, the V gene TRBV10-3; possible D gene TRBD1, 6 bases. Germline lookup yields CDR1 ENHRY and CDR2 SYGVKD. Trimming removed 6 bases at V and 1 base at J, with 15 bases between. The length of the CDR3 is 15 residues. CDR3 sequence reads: CAISPTGALNYGYTF. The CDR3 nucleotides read TGTGCCATCAGCCCGACAGGCGCGCTTAACTATGGCTACACCTTC.

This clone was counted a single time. The DNA for the CDR3 is TGTGCCAGCAGCGGACAGTTGGGGACCCAGTACTTC. Protein: CASSGQLGTQYF. V usage is TRBV6-5 and J usage is TRBJ2-5, with D perhaps TRBD1 (6 bases). Trimming took 6 bases from V and 7 from J, leaving 12 bases between them. Germline assignment: CDR1 MNHEY and CDR2 SVGAGI. The CDR3 runs to 12 residues.

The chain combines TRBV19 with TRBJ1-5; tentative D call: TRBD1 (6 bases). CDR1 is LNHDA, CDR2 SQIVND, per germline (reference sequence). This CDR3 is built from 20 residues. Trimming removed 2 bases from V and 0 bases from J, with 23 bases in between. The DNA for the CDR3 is TGTGCCAGTAGTATACCCCCGGCAGGGGCCCCAGGATATAGCAATCAGCCCCAGCATTTT. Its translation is CASSIPPAGAPGYSNQPQHF.

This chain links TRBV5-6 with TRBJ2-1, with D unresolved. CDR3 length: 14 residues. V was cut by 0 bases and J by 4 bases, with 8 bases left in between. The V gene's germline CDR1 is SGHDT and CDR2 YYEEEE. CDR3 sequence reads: CASSLGFRYNEQFF. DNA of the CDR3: TGTGCCAGCAGCTTGGGTTTTAGATACAATGAGCAGTTCTTC.

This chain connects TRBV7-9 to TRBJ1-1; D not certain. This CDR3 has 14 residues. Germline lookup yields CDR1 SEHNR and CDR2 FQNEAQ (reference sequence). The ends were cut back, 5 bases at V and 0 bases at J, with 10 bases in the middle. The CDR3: CASSPRRLNTEAFF. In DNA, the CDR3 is TGTGCCAGCAGCCCAAGGAGGTTGAACACTGAAGCTTTCTTT.

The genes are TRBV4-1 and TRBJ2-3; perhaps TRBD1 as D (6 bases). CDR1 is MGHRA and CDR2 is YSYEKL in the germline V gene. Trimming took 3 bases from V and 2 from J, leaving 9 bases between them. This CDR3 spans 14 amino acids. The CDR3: CASSQQGPTDTQYF. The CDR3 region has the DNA TGCGCCAGCAGCCAGCAGGGGCCCACAGATACGCAGTATTTT.

The CDR3 protein is CASSPSLDRDYGYTF. CDR3 nucleotide sequence: TGTGCCAGCTCACCCTCTCTCGACAGGGACTATGGCTACACCTTC. This sequence joins TRBV18 and TRBJ1-2; 7 nucleotides agree with TRBD1. With V trimmed by 3 bases and J by 3 bases, 7 bases remained unmatched. Germline values: CDR1 KGHSH, CDR2 LQKENI. This CDR3 region has 15 residues.

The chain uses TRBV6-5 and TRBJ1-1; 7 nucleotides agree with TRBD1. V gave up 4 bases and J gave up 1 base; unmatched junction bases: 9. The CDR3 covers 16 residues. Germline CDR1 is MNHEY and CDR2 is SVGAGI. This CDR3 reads CASSSVRGQGNTEAFF. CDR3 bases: TGTGCCAGCAGTTCGGTGAGGGGGCAAGGGAACACTGAAGCTTTCTTT.

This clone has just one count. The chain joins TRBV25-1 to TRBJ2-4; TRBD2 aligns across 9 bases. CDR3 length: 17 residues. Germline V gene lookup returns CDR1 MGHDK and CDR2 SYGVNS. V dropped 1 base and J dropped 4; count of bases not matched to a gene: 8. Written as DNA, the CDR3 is TGTGCCAGCAGTGAATGGGCTAGCGGGGAGAATAAAAACATTCAGTACTTC. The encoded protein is CASSEWASGENKNIQYF. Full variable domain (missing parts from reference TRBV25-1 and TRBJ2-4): EADIYQTPRYLVIGTGKKITLECSQTMGHDKMYWYQQDPGMELHLIHYSYGVNSTEKGDLSSESTVSRIRTEHFPLTLESARPSHTSQYLCASSEWASGENKNIQYFGAGTRLSVL.

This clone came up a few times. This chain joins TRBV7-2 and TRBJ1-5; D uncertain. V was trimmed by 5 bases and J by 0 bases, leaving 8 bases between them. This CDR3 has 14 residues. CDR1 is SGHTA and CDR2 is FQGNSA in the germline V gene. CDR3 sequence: CASSPSYSNQPQHF. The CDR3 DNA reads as TGTGCCAGCAGCCCAAGCTATAGCAATCAGCCCCAGCATTTT.

CDR3 amino acids: CASSPQSGPTPGEKLFF. In DNA, the CDR3 is TGTGCCAGCTCACCACAGTCTGGCCCCACACCGGGGGAAAAACTGTTTTTT. V gene TRBV18 combines with J gene TRBJ1-4; the D is unclear. CDR1 is KGHSH, CDR2 LQKENI, per germline. This CDR3 has 17 residues. V was clipped by 1 base and J by 8 bases, with 20 bases between them.

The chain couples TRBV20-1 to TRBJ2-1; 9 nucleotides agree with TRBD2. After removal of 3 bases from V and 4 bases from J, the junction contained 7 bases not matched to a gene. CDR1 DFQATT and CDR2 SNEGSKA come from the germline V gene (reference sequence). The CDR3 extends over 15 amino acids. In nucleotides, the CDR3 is TGCAGTGCTAGTGTCGGCGGGGGGGCGTACAATGAGCAGTTCTTC. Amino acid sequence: CSASVGGGAYNEQFF.

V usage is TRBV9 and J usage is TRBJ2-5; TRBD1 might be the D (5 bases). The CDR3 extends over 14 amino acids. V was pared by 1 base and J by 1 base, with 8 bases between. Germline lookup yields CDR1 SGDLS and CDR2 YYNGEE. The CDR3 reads CASSVYDSQETQYF. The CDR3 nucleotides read TGTGCCAGCAGCGTATATGACAGCCAAGAGACCCAGTACTTC. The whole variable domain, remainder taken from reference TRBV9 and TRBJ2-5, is DSGVTQTPKHLITATGQRVTLRCSPRSGDLSVYWYQQSLDQGLQFLIQYYNGEERAKGNILERFSAQQFPDLHSELNLSSLELGDSALYFCASSVYDSQETQYFGPGTRLLVL.

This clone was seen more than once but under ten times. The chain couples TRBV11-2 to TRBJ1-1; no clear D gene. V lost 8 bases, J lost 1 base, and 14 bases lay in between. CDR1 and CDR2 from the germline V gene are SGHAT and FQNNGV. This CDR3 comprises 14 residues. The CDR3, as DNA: TGTGCCAGCTTATTGGGCCAGCAGAACACTGAAGCTTTCTTT. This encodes CASLLGQQNTEAFF.

As DNA, the CDR3 is TGTGCTAGTGGTTCCTGGACAGGGGGGAAAGACGAGCAGTACTTC. Its protein is CASGSWTGGKDEQYF. This chain links TRBV12-5 with TRBJ2-7; 10 nucleotides match TRBD1. The CDR3 is 15 residues long. Looked up from germline, CDR1 is LGHNT and CDR2 is FRNRAP. J was trimmed by 5 bases and V by 4 bases; bases with no gene match: 8.

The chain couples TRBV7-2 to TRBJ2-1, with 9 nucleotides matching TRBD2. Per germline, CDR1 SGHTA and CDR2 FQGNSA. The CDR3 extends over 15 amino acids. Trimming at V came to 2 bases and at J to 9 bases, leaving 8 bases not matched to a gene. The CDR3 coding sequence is TGTGCCAGCAGCTTAATGTCTAGCGGGGTAGGTGAGCAGTTCTTC. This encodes CASSLMSSGVGEQFF.

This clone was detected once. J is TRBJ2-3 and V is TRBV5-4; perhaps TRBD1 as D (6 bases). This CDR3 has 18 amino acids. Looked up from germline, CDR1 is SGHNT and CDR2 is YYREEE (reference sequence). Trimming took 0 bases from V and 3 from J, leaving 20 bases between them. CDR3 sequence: CASSLGAGAGVTTDTQYF. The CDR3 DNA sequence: TGTGCCAGCAGCTTGGGGGCAGGTGCAGGGGTAACGACAGATACGCAGTATTTT.

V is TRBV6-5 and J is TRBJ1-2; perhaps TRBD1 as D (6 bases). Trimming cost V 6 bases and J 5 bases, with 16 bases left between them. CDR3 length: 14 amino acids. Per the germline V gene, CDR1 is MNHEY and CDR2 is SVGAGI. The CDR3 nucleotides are TGTGCCAGCAGGGATACCGGGACACTTTATGGCTACACCTTC. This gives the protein CASRDTGTLYGYTF.

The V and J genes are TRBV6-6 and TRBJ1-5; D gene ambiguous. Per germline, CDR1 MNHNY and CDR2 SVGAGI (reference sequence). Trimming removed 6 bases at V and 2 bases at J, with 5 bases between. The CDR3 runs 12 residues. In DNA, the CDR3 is TGTGCCAGCAGACTGGGCAATCAGCCCCAGCATTTT. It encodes CASRLGNQPQHF.

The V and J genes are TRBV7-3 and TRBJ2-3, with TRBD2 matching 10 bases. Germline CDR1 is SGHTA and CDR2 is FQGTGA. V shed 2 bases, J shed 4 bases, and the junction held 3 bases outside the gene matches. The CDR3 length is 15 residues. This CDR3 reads CASSLLAGDADTQYF. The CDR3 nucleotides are TGTGCCAGCAGCTTACTAGCGGGGGACGCAGATACGCAGTATTTT.

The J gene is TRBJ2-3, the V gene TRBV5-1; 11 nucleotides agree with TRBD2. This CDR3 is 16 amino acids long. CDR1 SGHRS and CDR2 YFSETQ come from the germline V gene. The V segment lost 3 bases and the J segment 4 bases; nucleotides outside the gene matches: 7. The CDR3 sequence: CASSSTLAGGSDTQYF. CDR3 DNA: TGCGCCAGCAGCTCTACTCTAGCGGGGGGCTCAGATACGCAGTATTTT. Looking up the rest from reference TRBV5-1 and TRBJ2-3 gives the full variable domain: KAGVTQTPRYLIKTRGQQVTLSCSPISGHRSVSWYQQTPGQGLQFLFEYFSETQRNKGNFPGRFSGRQFSNSRSEMNVSTLELGDSALYLCASSSTLAGGSDTQYFGPGTRLTVL.

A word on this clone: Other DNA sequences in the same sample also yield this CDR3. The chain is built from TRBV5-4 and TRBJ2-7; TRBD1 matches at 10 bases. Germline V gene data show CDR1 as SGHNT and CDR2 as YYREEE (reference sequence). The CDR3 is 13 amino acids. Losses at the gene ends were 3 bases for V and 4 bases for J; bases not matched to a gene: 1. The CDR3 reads CASSSGQGYEQYF. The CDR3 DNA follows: TGTGCCAGCAGCTCGGGACAGGGGTACGAGCAGTACTTC.

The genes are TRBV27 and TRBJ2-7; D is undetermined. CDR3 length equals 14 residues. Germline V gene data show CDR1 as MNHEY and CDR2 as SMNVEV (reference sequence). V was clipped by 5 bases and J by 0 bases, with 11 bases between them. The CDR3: CASSIKYSSYEQYF. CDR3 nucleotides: TGTGCCAGCAGTATCAAGTATAGCTCCTACGAGCAGTACTTC.

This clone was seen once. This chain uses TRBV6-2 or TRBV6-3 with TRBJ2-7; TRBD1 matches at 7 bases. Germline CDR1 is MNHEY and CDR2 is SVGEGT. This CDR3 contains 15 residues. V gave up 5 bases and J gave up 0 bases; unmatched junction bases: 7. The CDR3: CASSPTGPTSYEQYF. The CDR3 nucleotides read TGTGCCAGCAGTCCGACAGGGCCTACCTCCTACGAGCAGTACTTC.

CDR3 region: CASSYVLAGGDTQYF. The CDR3, as DNA: TGTGCCAGCAGTTACGTACTAGCGGGAGGGGATACGCAGTATTTT. The chain joins TRBV6-6 to TRBJ2-3; 13 bases fit TRBD2. Unmatched junction bases numbered 2, after V lost 2 bases and J lost 6 bases. The CDR3 is made up of 15 amino acids. The germline CDR1 and CDR2 sequences are MNHNY and SVGAGI (reference sequence).

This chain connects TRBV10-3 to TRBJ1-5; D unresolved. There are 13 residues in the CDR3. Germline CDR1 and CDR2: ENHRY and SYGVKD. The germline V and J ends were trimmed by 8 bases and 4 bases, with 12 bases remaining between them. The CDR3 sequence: CAIASTTNQPQHF. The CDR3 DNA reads TGTGCCATCGCGAGCACGACTAATCAGCCCCAGCATTTT.

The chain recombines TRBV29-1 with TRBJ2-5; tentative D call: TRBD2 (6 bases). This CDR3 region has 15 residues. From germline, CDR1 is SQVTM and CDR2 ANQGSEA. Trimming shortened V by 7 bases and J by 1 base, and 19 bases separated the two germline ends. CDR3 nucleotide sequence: TGCAGCGCCCCGGTCCGGGGGATGGGCCAAGAGACCCAGTACTTC. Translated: CSAPVRGMGQETQYF.

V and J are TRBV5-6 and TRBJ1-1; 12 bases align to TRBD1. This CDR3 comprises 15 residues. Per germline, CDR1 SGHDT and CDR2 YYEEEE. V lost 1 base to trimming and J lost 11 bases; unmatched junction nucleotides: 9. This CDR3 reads CASSLSGTGGGKAFF. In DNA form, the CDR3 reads TGTGCCAGCAGCTTGTCCGGGACAGGGGGCGGGAAGGCTTTCTTT.

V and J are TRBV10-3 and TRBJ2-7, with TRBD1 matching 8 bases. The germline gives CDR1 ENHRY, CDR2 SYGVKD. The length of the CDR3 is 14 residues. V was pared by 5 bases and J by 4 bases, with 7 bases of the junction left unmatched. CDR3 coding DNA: TGTGCCATCAGTTCTGGGACAGGACCTTACGAGCAGTACTTC. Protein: CAISSGTGPYEQYF.